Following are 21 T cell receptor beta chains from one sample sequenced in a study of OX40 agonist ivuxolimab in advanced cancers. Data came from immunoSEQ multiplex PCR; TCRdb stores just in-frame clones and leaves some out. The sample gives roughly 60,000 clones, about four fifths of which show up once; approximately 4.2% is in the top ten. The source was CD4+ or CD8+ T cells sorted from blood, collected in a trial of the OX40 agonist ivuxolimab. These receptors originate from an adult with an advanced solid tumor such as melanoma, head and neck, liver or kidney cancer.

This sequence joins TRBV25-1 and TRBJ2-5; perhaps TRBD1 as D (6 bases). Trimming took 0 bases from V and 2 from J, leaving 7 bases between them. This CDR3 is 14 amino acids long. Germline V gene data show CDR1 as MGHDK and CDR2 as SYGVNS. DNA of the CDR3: TGTGCCAGCAGTGAATATGGACAGCAAGAGACCCAGTACTTC. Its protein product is CASSEYGQQETQYF.

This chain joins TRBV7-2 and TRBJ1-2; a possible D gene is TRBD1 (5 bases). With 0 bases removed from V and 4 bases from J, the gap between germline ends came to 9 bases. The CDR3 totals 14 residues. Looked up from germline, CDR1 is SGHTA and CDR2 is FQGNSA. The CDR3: CASSLALTVYGYTF. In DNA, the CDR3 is TGTGCCAGCAGCTTAGCATTGACAGTCTATGGCTACACCTTC.

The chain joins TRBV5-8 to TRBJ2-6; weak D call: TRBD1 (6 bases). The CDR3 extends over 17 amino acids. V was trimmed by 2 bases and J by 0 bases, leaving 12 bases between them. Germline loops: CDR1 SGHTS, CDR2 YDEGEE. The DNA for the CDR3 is TGTGCCAGCAGCTTTCTGGACAGCCTCTCTGGGGCCAACGTCCTGACTTTC. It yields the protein CASSFLDSLSGANVLTF.

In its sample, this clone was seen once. CDR3 coding DNA: TGTGCCAGCAGTGCCCTTCTAGCGGGAGGTGAGCAGTTCTTC. It codes for CASSALLAGGEQFF. V usage is TRBV6-4 and J usage is TRBJ2-1; the match to TRBD2 covers 11 bases. Germline trimming cut 4 bases from V and 9 bases from J; bases unmatched to any gene: 5. From germline, CDR1 is MRHNA and CDR2 SNTAGT. The CDR3 is 14 amino acids.

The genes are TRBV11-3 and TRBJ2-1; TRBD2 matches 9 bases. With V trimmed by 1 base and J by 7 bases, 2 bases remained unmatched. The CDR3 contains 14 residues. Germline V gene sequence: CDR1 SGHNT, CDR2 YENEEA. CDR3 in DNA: TGTGCCAGCAGCTTAGCGGGACTAGCTAATGAGCAGTTCTTC. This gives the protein CASSLAGLANEQFF.

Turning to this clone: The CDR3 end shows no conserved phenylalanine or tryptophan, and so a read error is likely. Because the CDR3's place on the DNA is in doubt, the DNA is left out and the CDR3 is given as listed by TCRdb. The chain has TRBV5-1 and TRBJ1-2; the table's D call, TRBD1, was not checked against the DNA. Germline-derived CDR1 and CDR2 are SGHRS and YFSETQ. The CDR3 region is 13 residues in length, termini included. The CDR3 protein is CASVRTSVRKTYG.

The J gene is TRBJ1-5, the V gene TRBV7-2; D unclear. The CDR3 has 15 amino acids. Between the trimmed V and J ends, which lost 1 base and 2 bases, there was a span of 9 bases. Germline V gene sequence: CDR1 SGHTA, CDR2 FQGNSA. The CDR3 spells CASSLVPEGNQPQHF. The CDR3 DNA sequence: TGTGCCAGCAGCTTAGTTCCGGAGGGCAATCAGCCCCAGCATTTT.

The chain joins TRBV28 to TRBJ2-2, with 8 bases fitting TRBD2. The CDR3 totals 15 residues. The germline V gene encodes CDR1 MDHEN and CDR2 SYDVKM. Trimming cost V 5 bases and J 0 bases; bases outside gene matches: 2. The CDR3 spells CASSSSGTNTGELFF. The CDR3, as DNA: TGTGCCAGCAGTAGTAGCGGGACGAACACCGGGGAGCTGTTTTTT. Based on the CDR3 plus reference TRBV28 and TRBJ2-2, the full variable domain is DVKVTQSSRYLVKRTGEKVFLECVQDMDHENMFWYRQDPGLGLRLIYFSYDVKMKEKGDIPEGYSVSREKKERFSLILESASTNQTSMYLCASSSSGTNTGELFFGEGSRLTVL.

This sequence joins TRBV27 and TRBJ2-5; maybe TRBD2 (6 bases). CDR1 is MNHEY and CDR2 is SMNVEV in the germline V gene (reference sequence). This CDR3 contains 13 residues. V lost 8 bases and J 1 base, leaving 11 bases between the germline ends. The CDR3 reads CASRALAQETQYF. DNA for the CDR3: TGTGCCAGCCGGGCACTAGCCCAAGAGACCCAGTACTTC.

The CDR3 sequence: CASSQGAGRLFNEQFF. CDR3 DNA: TGTGCCAGCAGCCAAGGTGCGGGGAGGCTCTTCAATGAGCAGTTCTTC. The V gene is TRBV14, the J gene TRBJ2-1; perhaps TRBD2 as D (6 bases). CDR1 SGHDN and CDR2 FVKESK come from the germline V gene. Between the trimmed V and J ends, which lost 1 base and 6 bases, there was a span of 16 bases. This CDR3 comprises 16 residues.

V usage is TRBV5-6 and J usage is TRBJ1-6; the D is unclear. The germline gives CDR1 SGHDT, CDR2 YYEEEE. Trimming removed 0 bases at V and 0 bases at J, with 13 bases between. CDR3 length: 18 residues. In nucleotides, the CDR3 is TGTGCCAGCAGCTTGGACACGCGACAAAGCTCCTATAATTCACCCCTCCACTTT. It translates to CASSLDTRQSSYNSPLHF.

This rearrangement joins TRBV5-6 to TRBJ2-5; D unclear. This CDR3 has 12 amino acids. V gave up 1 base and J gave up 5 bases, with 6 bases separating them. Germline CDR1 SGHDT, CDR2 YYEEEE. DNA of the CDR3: TGTGCCAGCAGCTTGATCCTGGAGACCCAGTACTTC. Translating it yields CASSLILETQYF.

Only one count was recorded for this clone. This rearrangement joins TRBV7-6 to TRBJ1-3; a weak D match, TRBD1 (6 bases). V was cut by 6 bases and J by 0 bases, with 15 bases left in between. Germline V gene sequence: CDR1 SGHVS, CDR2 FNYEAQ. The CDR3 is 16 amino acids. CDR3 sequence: CASSTRDTISGNTIYF. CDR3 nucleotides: TGTGCCAGCAGTACCCGGGACACTATCTCTGGAAACACCATATATTTT. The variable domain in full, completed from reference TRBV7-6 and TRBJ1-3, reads GAGVSQSPRYKVTKRGQDVALRCDPISGHVSLYWYRQALGQGPEFLTYFNYEAQQDKSGLPNDRFSAERPEGSISTLTIQRTEQRDSAMYRCASSTRDTISGNTIYFGEGSWLTVV.

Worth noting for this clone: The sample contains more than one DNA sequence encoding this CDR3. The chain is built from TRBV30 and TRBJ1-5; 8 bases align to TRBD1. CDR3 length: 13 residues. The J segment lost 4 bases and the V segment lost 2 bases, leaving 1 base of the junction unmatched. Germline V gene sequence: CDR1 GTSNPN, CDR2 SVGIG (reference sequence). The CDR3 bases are TGTGCCTGGAGTACAGGGGGTAATCAGCCCCAGCATTTT. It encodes CAWSTGGNQPQHF.

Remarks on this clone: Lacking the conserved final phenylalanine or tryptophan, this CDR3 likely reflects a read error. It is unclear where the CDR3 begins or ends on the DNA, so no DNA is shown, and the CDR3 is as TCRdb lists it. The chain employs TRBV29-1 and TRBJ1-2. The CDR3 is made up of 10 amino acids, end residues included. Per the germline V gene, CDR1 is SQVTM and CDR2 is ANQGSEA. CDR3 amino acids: CSVEEGGVDL.

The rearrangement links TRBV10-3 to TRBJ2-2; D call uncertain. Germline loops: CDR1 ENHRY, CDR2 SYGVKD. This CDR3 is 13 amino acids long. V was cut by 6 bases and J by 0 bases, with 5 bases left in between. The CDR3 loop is CAIRSTNTGELFF. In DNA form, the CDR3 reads TGTGCCATCAGATCGACGAACACCGGGGAGCTGTTTTTT.

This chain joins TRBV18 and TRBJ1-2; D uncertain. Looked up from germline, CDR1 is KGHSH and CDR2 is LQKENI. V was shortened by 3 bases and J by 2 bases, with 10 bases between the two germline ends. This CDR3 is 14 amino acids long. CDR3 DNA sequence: TGTGCCAGCTCACCCGCAGGTGAGAACTATGGCTACACCTTC. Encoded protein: CASSPAGENYGYTF.

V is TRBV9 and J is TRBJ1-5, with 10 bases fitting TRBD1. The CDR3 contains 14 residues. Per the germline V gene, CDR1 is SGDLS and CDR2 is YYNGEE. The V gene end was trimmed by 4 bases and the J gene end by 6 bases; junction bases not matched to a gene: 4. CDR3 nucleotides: TGTGCCAGCAGCCCGGGACAGGGGTTTCAGCCCCAGCATTTT. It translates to CASSPGQGFQPQHF.

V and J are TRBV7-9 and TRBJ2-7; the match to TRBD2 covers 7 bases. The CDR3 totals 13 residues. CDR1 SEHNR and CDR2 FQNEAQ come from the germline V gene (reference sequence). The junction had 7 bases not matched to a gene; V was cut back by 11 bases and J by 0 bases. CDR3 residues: CASGTTPSYEQYF. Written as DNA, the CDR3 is TGTGCCTCCGGGACTACACCCTCCTACGAGCAGTACTTC.

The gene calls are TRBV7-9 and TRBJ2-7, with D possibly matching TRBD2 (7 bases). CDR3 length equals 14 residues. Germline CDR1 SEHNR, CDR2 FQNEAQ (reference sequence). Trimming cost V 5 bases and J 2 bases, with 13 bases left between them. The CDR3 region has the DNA TGTGCCAGCAGCCCCCGGGGGGACACCTACGAGCAGTACTTC. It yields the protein CASSPRGDTYEQYF.

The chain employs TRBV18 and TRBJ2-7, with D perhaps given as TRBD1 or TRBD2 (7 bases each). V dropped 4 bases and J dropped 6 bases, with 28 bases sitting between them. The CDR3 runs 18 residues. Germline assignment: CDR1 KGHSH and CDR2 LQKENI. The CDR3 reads CASSRASTGPGGPLEQYF. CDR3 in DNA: TGTGCCAGCTCACGCGCTTCGACAGGGCCGGGAGGCCCACTCGAGCAGTACTTC.